This T cell receptor beta chain derives from a study of T cells in Graves' hyperthyroidism and ophthalmopathy. Using RNA transcripts as the source, TCR beta CDR3 regions were amplified. The study used the HTBI primer set for a first-round RT-PCR of the TCR CDR3. In TCRdb, the multiplex PCR reads were re-called with MiXCR into one record per CDR3 protein. The sample holds roughly 700,000 distinct CDR3 sequences, 13% to 15% seen once. The CDR3 extends over 13 amino acids. V lost 1 base to trimming and J lost 7 bases; unmatched junction nucleotides: 4. Germline assignment: CDR1 DFQATT and CDR2 SNEGSKA (reference sequence). The source of the PBMCs was 9.5 to 10 ml of fresh peripheral blood. A few counts support this clonotype.

Sequencing was done on a sample of blood. The sequence derives from a woman aged 18-35 years with Graves' hyperthyroidism. V usage is TRBV20-1 and J usage is TRBJ1-1, with TRBD1 identical over 9 bases. The CDR3 sequence: CSARGDRGVEAFF. In nucleotides, the CDR3 is TGCAGTGCTAGAGGCGACAGGGGGGTTGAAGCTTTCTTT.